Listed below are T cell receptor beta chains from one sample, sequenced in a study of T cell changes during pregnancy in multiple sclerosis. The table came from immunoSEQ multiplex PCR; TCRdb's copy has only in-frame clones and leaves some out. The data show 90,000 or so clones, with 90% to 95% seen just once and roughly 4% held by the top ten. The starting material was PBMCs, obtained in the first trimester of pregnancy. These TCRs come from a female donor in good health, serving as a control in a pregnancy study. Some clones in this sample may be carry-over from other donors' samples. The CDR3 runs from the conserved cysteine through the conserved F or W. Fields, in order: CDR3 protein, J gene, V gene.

CDR3: CASRPIQASVGAFF
J: TRBJ1-1
V: TRBV28

CDR3: CASSDSRSSYEQYF
J: TRBJ2-7
V: TRBV7-9

CDR3: CASSTGTSGLMELFF
J: TRBJ2-2
V: TRBV28

CDR3: CASSPTGDYGYTF
J: TRBJ1-2
V: TRBV5-1

CDR3: CASSPRAQYRGPNYGYTF
J: TRBJ1-2
V: TRBV7-9

CDR3: CASSFTSRSYNEQFF
J: TRBJ2-1
V: TRBV7-8

CDR3: CASSLTPGVTEAFF
J: TRBJ1-1
V: TRBV14

CDR3: CASSLALAGGPQTQYF
J: TRBJ2-5
V: TRBV11-1

CDR3: CASSLEGRGSGNTIYF
J: TRBJ1-3
V: TRBV5-1

CDR3: CASSLQASGSDEQFF
J: TRBJ2-1
V: TRBV7-7

CDR3: CSGQGGNTYNEQFF
J: TRBJ2-1
V: TRBV29-1

CDR3: CASNLLATSTDTQYF
J: TRBJ2-3
V: TRBV28

CDR3: CASALTGDEQYF
J: TRBJ2-7
V: TRBV18

CDR3: CASSQENRGDGYTF
J: TRBJ1-2
V: TRBV4-1

CDR3: CASRGQGSEAFF
J: TRBJ1-1
V: TRBV9

CDR3: CASSVGQGTYNEQFF
J: TRBJ2-1
V: TRBV9

CDR3: CATAGRTGSHIQYF
J: TRBJ2-4
V: TRBV28

CDR3: CASTFGQGAAPLHF
J: TRBJ1-6
V: TRBV27

CDR3: CASSLRPPMRTYEQYF
J: TRBJ2-7
V: TRBV27

CDR3: CASSVGASSREIYEQYF
J: TRBJ2-7
V: TRBV9